This T cell receptor (delta chain) was found in a study of Vδ1+ human thymocytes. A remark on this clone: The antigen is not known.

General observations from the study: Donors shared many TRG clonotypes but few TRD clonotypes. Thymic TRG and TRD repertoires appeared highly polyclonal. Despite high sort purity, about 20% of thymic T cell receptor delta sequences were Vdelta2. Unexpected Vdelta2 sequences could cause misinterpretation of bulk repertoire data.

Between roughly 98% and 99.6% of sorted thymocytes were Vdelta1+. The CDR3 has 14 residues. Germline CDR1 TSWWSYY, CDR2 QGS. Germline trimming cut 2 bases from V and 3 bases from J; bases unmatched to any gene: 0. RNA was extracted from the cells and then reverse transcribed. The CDR3 regions were amplified by multiplex PCR from V-gene primers to a constant-region primer. TCRdb reapplied CATT to the multiplex PCR reads. The sample yields about 27,000 delta-chain clones, nearly 7.5% seen once. The source of this sequence is a girl in the first two years of life who had congenital heart surgery. Sequences were obtained from Vdelta1+ gamma-delta thymocytes from the thymus. Documented subset: FACS-sorted CD3+ TCRalphabeta- TCRVdelta1+ TCRVdelta2- thymocytes. This rearrangement joins TRDV1 to TRDJ1; 10 positions agree with TRDD3. DNA of the CDR3: TGTGCTCTTGGGGAAGGGGGATACGCCGATAAACTCATCTTT. Translating it yields CALGEGGYADKLIF.